This T cell receptor beta chain was documented in a study of early T cells in non-severe SARS-CoV-2 infection. Study-wide background: The sequenced material was bulk RNA from unsorted whole blood, and its chains were unpaired.

Unique molecular identifiers (one per individual cDNA molecule) were attached. TCRdb used MiXCR to reprocess the 5' RACE reads, holding one entry per CDR3 protein. The sample includes 75,000 to 90,000 distinct CDR3 sequences, over 10% seen only once; the top ten take approximately 1.1%. This clonotype has a handful of counts. Its specificity is not known. The study's findings and limits: CD4 and private specificities were missed by VDJdb matching, which favored anti-spike CD8 responses.

The TCR originated in an adult who was a healthcare worker with PCR-confirmed SARS-CoV-2 infection or an uninfected control (not recorded which). The sample consisted of whole blood.

The CDR3 DNA reads as TGTGCCAGCAGCCAGGTTGACTGGGACGGCTACACCTTC. This translates into CASSQVDWDGYTF. The chain joins TRBV4-2 to TRBJ1-2; perhaps TRBD1 as D (5 bases). CDR3 length: 13 residues. Trimming left V 3 bases short and J 8 bases short, with 13 bases between. Germline V CDR1 and CDR2: LGHNA, YNFKEQ.